This T cell receptor beta chain emerged from a study of identical twins. MiXCR, run by TCRdb on the 5' RACE reads, gives a single entry per CDR3 protein. The sample lists about 530,000 distinct CDR3 sequences, about 16% occurring once. Only healthy Caucasians were enrolled as donors. Study-level findings and limits: Analyses of zero insertions could, in part, be confounded by invariant MAIT and iNKT cells. There was an excess of low generation probability in the out-of-frame alpha sequences that twins shared.

Details on this clonotype: Its antigen is not known.

This sample was also put to use in a study of yellow fever vaccine responses in identical twins.

Specimen: CD4+ T cells sorted from blood. This sequence originates from a woman under 30 in good health.

The CDR3 DNA reads as TGTGCCGGATGGGACTTCGACACCGGGGAGCTGTTTTTT. Its protein is CAGWDFDTGELFF. The chain is built from TRBV7-9 and TRBJ2-2, with D perhaps matching TRBD2 (6 bases). Germline assignment: CDR1 SEHNR and CDR2 FQNEAQ (reference sequence). The V end lost 11 bases, the J end lost 3 bases, and 13 bases lay between the germline ends. CDR3 length equals 13 residues.